This T cell receptor beta chain is drawn from a study of T cell responses to AZD1222 COVID-19 vaccine. Measured with immunoSEQ multiplex PCR; TCRdb has only the in-frame clones, and not every one. The sample carries approximately 220,000 clones, around 93% recorded once. In regard to this clone: Its antigen is undetermined.

Study results and caveats: Spike was spanned by vaccine-associated CD4 TCRs, with dominance at 160-218 and 743-854. Most donors were white British and more were female, and clonal diversity was possibly underestimated. The reported proportion of spike-specific TCRs targeting unmutated variant regions was nearly half. Only 5 to 7 AZD1222 recipients tested seropositive at baseline.

The CDR3 has 13 amino acids. Germline CDR1 and CDR2: MNHEY and SVGEGT. V shed 6 bases and J 0 bases; nucleotides not matched to a gene: 2. Sequencing was performed on peripheral blood, taken on day 0 of MenACWY control vaccination. This clonotype originated in an adult in good health. The chain links TRBV6-2 or TRBV6-3 to TRBJ2-7, with TRBD1 matching 7 bases. CDR3 nucleotides: TGTGCCAGCAGCTGGGACAGCTCCTACGAGCAGTACTTC. It yields the protein CASSWDSSYEQYF.